This TCR beta chain is from a study of beta chain features in type 1 diabetes. Broader study findings: TCRB CDR3s from Type 1 diabetes patients were moderately but significantly shorter in all four CD4+ subsets.

As every portion of the isolated RNA was reverse transcribed, the sequencing read expressed TCRB transcripts. Naive, central memory and regulatory T cell samples yielded about 3.57 million reads on average. Assay: immunoSEQ multiplex PCR; the TCRdb copy retains only in-frame clones and omits some. This repertoire shows under 550,000 clones, roughly an eighth found once; its top ten account for more than 0.045%. Between the trimmed V and J ends, which lost 2 bases and 7 bases, there was a span of 14 bases. The CDR3 has 13 amino acids. In germline, CDR1 is GTSNPN, CDR2 SVGIG (reference sequence). About this clone: The antigen is undetermined.

The authors obtained over 95% purity in all sorted populations. This TCR came from a young woman in good health. Material for sequencing was naive CD4+ T cells from blood. The chain couples TRBV30 to TRBJ1-2; D perhaps matches TRBD1 (5 bases). DNA of the CDR3: TGTGCCTGGAGTATAGGGGCCTCCATTGGCTACACCTTC. Protein sequence: CAWSIGASIGYTF.